Listed below are T cell receptor beta chains from one sample, sequenced in a study of glioma-infiltrating T cells. TCRdb independently ran MiXCR on the multiplex PCR reads; one entry per CDR3 protein. The repertoire includes approximately 110,000 distinct CDR3 sequences, roughly 20% of them detected once, and 13% to 15% sits in the top ten. Sequenced: glioma tissue, nonneoplastic brain tissue, or PBMCs (not recorded which). Receptors originate from a human donor with low-grade glioma or glioblastoma, undergoing nonglioma brain surgery, or in good health (not recorded which). CDR3s include the opening cysteine and the closing phenylalanine or tryptophan. A D gene is named only where the DNA matches it firmly. Where a row states a size, it is once, few, many or the class of an expanded clone; other rows omit it.

V	D	size	J	DNA	CDR3
TRBV4-2	NA	many	TRBJ2-3	TGTGCCAGCAGCCAAGTAATGGGGGATACGCAGTATTTT	CASSQVMGDTQYF
TRBV27	TRBD1	many	TRBJ2-7	TGTGCCAGCAGTTTACGTGGACAGGGCTACGAGCAGTACTTC	CASSLRGQGYEQYF
TRBV6-1	TRBD2	few	TRBJ2-1	TGTGCCAGCAGTTTTAACGCGGGAGTAAGCGATGAGCAGTTCTTC	CASSFNAGVSDEQFF
TRBV7-2	NA	many	TRBJ1-1	TGTGCCAGCAGCTTACGGACAGCCATGAACACTGAAGCTTTCTTT	CASSLRTAMNTEAFF
TRBV20-1	NA	many	TRBJ2-5	TGCAGTGCTAGAGGGAGAGAGACCCAGTACTTC	CSARGRETQYF
TRBV7-9	NA	many	TRBJ2-7	TGTGCCAGCAGCTTTGGTGTCCCCTACGAGCAGTACTTC	CASSFGVPYEQYF
TRBV10-3	NA	few	TRBJ1-1	TGTGCCATCAGTGGGGGGGACGGAAAGAGCACTGAAGCTTTCTTT	CAISGGDGKSTEAFF
TRBV20-1	NA	NA	TRBJ2-7	TGCAGAGCTAGAGATTTTCGGCTAGCGAGAGTGTCCTGGTACGAGCAGTACTTC	CRARDFRLARVSWYEQYF
TRBV7-2	NA	many	TRBJ1-1	TGTGCCAGCAGAACTCAGCCAAACACTGAAGCTTTCTTT	CASRTQPNTEAFF
TRBV7-2	NA	many	TRBJ2-7	TGTGCCAGCGTACGTGGGGGGCAGCGGGCCTACGAGCAGTACTTC	CASVRGGQRAYEQYF
TRBV5-1	NA	NA	TRBJ2-5	TGCGCCAGCAGCTTGGTACCCCGGGTCGAGACCCAGTACTTC	CASSLVPRVETQYF
TRBV5-4	TRBD2	few	TRBJ2-1	TGTGCCAGCAGCTTACTAGCGGGGTACAATGAGCAGTTCTTC	CASSLLAGYNEQFF
TRBV3-1	NA	many	TRBJ1-5	TGTGCCAGCAGCCAAGATGGGACCTCGTTACAGCCCCAGCATTTT	CASSQDGTSLQPQHF
TRBV19	TRBD1	many	TRBJ1-2	TGTGCCAGTAGTACCCTCCAATGGACAGGGGGCGACTACACCTTC	CASSTLQWTGGDYTF
TRBV20-1	TRBD1	many	TRBJ1-2	TGCAGTGCAAATTACCCGGGACAGGGACCTAAGTATGGCTACACCTTC	CSANYPGQGPKYGYTF
TRBV18	TRBD2	many	TRBJ2-3	TGTGCCAGCTCACCAGGCCCTAGCGGAGTGGGCACAGATACGCAGTATTTT	CASSPGPSGVGTDTQYF
TRBV7-6	TRBD1	NA	TRBJ2-4	TGTGCCAGCAGCCCGGGACAGGCCAAAAACATTCAGTACTTC	CASSPGQAKNIQYF
TRBV7-2	TRBD2	many	TRBJ2-1	TGTGCCAGCAGCTTCGAACCTAGCGGGAATGAGCAGTTCTTC	CASSFEPSGNEQFF
TRBV4-1	NA	many	TRBJ2-2	TGCGCCAGCAGCCAATCGAGAGGGGGGAGTACCGGGGAGCTGTTTTTT	CASSQSRGGSTGELFF
TRBV4-1	TRBD1	NA	TRBJ1-3	TGCGCCAGCAGCCACATCGGGACAGCCAAAAGTGGAAACACCATATATTTT	CASSHIGTAKSGNTIYF
TRBV5-5	NA	NA	TRBJ1-4	TGTGCCAGCAGCTTGTATGGGCAGGGGAATGGAGAAAAACTGTTTTTT	CASSLYGQGNGEKLFF
TRBV4-1	NA	many	TRBJ1-1	TGCGCCAGCAGCCAACCCGCCCGGGGAGGGGATGAGGCGAACACTGAAGCTTTCTTT	CASSQPARGGDEANTEAFF
TRBV10-3	NA	NA	TRBJ2-6	TGTGCCATCAGTGAAAAATCGGATGGGGCCAACGTCCCGACTTTC	CAISEKSDGANVPTF